The 27 T cell receptor beta chains presented below share a single source sample, sequenced in a study of blood T cell repertoires in COVID-19. TCRdb's table, derived via immunoSEQ multiplex PCR, lists solely in-frame clones and lacks some. The table records over 300,000 clones, 70% to 90% of them present only once. The sample was PBMCs or T cells enriched from blood (not recorded which). The receptor source for this set is a man aged 25 to 40 who had recovered from COVID-19.

V gene TRBV7-9 combines with J gene TRBJ2-1; TRBD2 might be the D (6 bases). The germline V gene encodes CDR1 SEHNR and CDR2 FQNEAQ (reference sequence). This CDR3 is built from 15 residues. The V end was cut by 1 base, the J end by 8 bases, with 15 bases between. CDR3 sequence reads: CASSLGRAVGDEQFF. The CDR3 DNA reads as TGTGCCAGCAGCTTAGGGAGGGCAGTAGGGGATGAGCAGTTCTTC.

This sequence joins TRBV6-5 and TRBJ1-4; no clear D gene. Germline V gives CDR1 MNHEY, CDR2 SVGAGI. V was shortened by 7 bases and J by 3 bases, with 9 bases between the two germline ends. The CDR3 covers 13 residues. Here the CDR3 reads CASIRQANEKLFF. Here the CDR3 DNA reads TGTGCCAGCATCCGACAAGCTAATGAAAAACTGTTTTTT.

The J gene is TRBJ1-1, the V gene TRBV7-2; no reliable D call. This CDR3 is 13 amino acids long. In germline, CDR1 is SGHTA, CDR2 FQGNSA. The chain's CDR3 is CASAVGSSTEAFF. In DNA, the CDR3 is TGTGCGTCGGCCGTTGGGAGTTCGACTGAAGCTTTCTTT.

CDR3 nucleotides: TGTGCCAGCAGCTTTTTTACAGGAACAGATACGCAGTATTTT. It specifies CASSFFTGTDTQYF. The chain couples TRBV5-8 to TRBJ2-3; tentatively, D is TRBD1 (5 bases). Germline V gene data show CDR1 as SGHTS and CDR2 as YDEGEE. This CDR3 is 14 amino acids long. Trimming removed 2 bases from V and 3 bases from J, with 10 bases in between.

The J gene is TRBJ1-1, the V gene TRBV19; 9 nucleotides agree with TRBD1. Germline loops: CDR1 LNHDA, CDR2 SQIVND (reference sequence). The V segment lost 7 bases and the J segment 5 bases; nucleotides outside the gene matches: 8. CDR3 size: 14 residues. CDR3 nucleotide sequence: TGTGCCAGTATGATACAGGGGGCGGGAACTGAAGCTTTCTTT. Its protein product is CASMIQGAGTEAFF.

The V call is TRBV10-3, the J call TRBJ1-2; D possibly corresponds to TRBD1 (6 bases). The CDR3 is 12 residues long. In germline, CDR1 is ENHRY, CDR2 SYGVKD. The ends were cut back, 4 bases at V and 6 bases at J, with 9 bases in the middle. CDR3 amino acids: CAISGQGNGYTF. The CDR3 nucleotides read TGTGCCATCAGTGGGCAGGGGAATGGCTACACCTTC.

This sequence joins TRBV30 and TRBJ1-4; 7 bases map to TRBD1. The V and J ends lost 3 bases and 4 bases, in that order; junction bases with no gene match: 8. The germline V gene encodes CDR1 GTSNPN and CDR2 SVGIG (reference sequence). The CDR3 contains 15 residues. Here the CDR3 DNA reads TGTGCCTGGAGCAGATCGGACAGGTTTAATGAAAAACTGTTTTTT. Protein product: CAWSRSDRFNEKLFF.

The chain uses TRBV2 and TRBJ1-2; 8 bases are shared with TRBD1. Germline CDR1 reads SNHLY; CDR2 reads FYNNEI. The CDR3 runs to 12 residues. With V trimmed by 6 bases and J by 6 bases, 3 bases remained unmatched. The CDR3 protein is CASSGTGDGYTF. Written as DNA, the CDR3 is TGTGCCAGCAGCGGGACAGGAGATGGCTACACCTTC. Looking up the rest from reference TRBV2 and TRBJ1-2 gives the full variable domain: EPEVTQTPSHQVTQMGQEVILRCVPISNHLYFYWYRQILGQKVEFLVSFYNNEISEKSEIFDDQFSVERPDGSNFTLKIRSTKLEDSAMYFCASSGTGDGYTFGSGTRLTVV.

This chain uses TRBV18 with TRBJ1-2; D may be TRBD1 (5 bases). Trimming shortened V by 3 bases and J by 4 bases, and 15 bases separated the two germline ends. Germline CDR1 is KGHSH and CDR2 is LQKENI. The CDR3 contains 15 residues. The CDR3 DNA follows: TGTGCCAGCTCACCGCAGGGTATTCCGTCCTATGGCTACACCTTC. This sequence encodes CASSPQGIPSYGYTF.

This clone turned up a few times. The V call is TRBV30, the J call TRBJ2-2; 9 positions agree with TRBD1. The CDR3 consists of 13 residues. Per germline, CDR1 GTSNPN and CDR2 SVGIG (reference sequence). CDR3 amino acids: CAYRGLGTGELFF. CDR3 bases: TGTGCATACAGGGGGCTGGGCACCGGGGAGCTGTTTTTT.

V gene TRBV7-2 combines with J gene TRBJ2-6; D is possibly TRBD1 (6 bases). The V end was cut by 6 bases, the J end by 2 bases, with 11 bases between. CDR1 and CDR2 (germline): SGHTA, FQGNSA. This CDR3 spans 15 amino acids. CDR3 protein: CASRSQGAGANVLTF. The CDR3 nucleotides read TGTGCCAGCAGGTCACAGGGTGCTGGGGCCAACGTCCTGACTTTC.

This clone appeared a single time. The genes are TRBV10-1 and TRBJ2-1; 7 bases are shared with TRBD2. J was trimmed by 9 bases and V by 2 bases; bases with no gene match: 16. The CDR3 loop spans 17 amino acids. The germline gives CDR1 WNHNN, CDR2 SYGVQD (reference sequence). The CDR3 protein is CASSEVKRGILYAEQFF. The CDR3 DNA reads as TGCGCCAGCAGTGAGGTGAAGCGGGGTATTCTTTACGCTGAGCAGTTCTTC.

The chain employs TRBV4-3 and TRBJ2-7, with a tentative D call TRBD2 (6 bases). The germline gives CDR1 LGHNA, CDR2 YSLEER. The CDR3 is made up of 15 amino acids. V lost 0 bases to trimming and J lost 3 bases, with 12 bases between them. The CDR3 loop is CASSQERRGNYEQYF. The CDR3 nucleotides are TGCGCCAGCAGCCAAGAGCGGCGGGGCAACTACGAGCAGTACTTC.

V usage is TRBV29-1 and J usage is TRBJ2-3; 9 nucleotides agree with TRBD2. Germline trimming cut 6 bases from V and 9 bases from J; bases unmatched to any gene: 16. Germline V gene lookup returns CDR1 SQVTM and CDR2 ANQGSEA. The CDR3 covers 15 residues. The CDR3 region is CSVAGGGPGGQTQYF. DNA for the CDR3: TGCAGCGTAGCGGGGGGAGGCCCCGGGGGACAAACGCAGTATTTT.

CDR3 nucleotides: TGTGCCATCAGTGAGGGGGCTCAGCCCCAGCATTTT. Translating gives CAISEGAQPQHF. This chain links TRBV10-3 with TRBJ1-5; D may be TRBD1 (5 bases). The CDR3 sequence is 12 residues long. The V end lost 2 bases, the J end lost 6 bases, and 5 bases lay between the germline ends. Germline V lookup: CDR1 ENHRY, CDR2 SYGVKD.

DNA of the CDR3: TGTGCCAGCAGCCCTCGGACAGGGAAGATCCCCTACGAGCAGTACTTC. The encoded protein is CASSPRTGKIPYEQYF. This chain links TRBV3-1 (or the pseudogene TRBV3-2) with TRBJ2-7, with 8 bases matching TRBD1. From germline, CDR1 is LGHDT and CDR2 YNNKEL (reference sequence). The CDR3 extends over 16 amino acids. J was trimmed by 2 bases and V by 4 bases; bases with no gene match: 10.

This clone has just a few counts. The chain carries TRBV10-1 and TRBJ1-6; possible D gene TRBD1, 5 bases. CDR1 is WNHNN and CDR2 is SYGVQD in the germline V gene (reference sequence). The CDR3 loop spans 12 amino acids. Trimming shortened V by 2 bases and J by 16 bases, and 12 bases separated the two germline ends. CDR3 in amino acids: CASSEDSRKLHF. The CDR3 nucleotides are TGCGCCAGCAGTGAGGACAGTCGGAAACTCCACTTT.

The chain couples TRBV7-3 to TRBJ2-5; TRBD1 agrees at 11 bases. The CDR3 is made up of 15 amino acids. CDR1 SGHTA and CDR2 FQGTGA come from the germline V gene. The V and J ends lost 0 bases and 4 bases, in that order; junction bases with no gene match: 1. The CDR3 coding sequence is TGTGCCAGCAGCTTAACCGGGACAGGGGGAGAGACCCAGTACTTC. It codes for CASSLTGTGGETQYF.

The V gene is TRBV4-1, the J gene TRBJ1-2; D is unclear. V gave up 0 bases and J gave up 4 bases, with 6 bases separating them. The CDR3 loop spans 13 amino acids. The V gene's germline CDR1 is MGHRA and CDR2 YSYEKL. The CDR3 reads CASSQEGTYGYTF. The CDR3 bases are TGCGCCAGCAGCCAAGAGGGCACCTATGGCTACACCTTC.

V usage is TRBV3-1 (or the pseudogene TRBV3-2) and J usage is TRBJ2-3; D possibly corresponds to TRBD2 (5 bases). Per germline, CDR1 LGHDT and CDR2 YNNKEL (reference sequence). Trimming pared 4 bases from V and 1 base from J, leaving 21 bases between. The CDR3 runs to 18 residues. As DNA, the CDR3 is TGTGCCAGCAGCCCATCCGGGGTGGAGCCATTTCGCACAGATACGCAGTATTTT. It translates to CASSPSGVEPFRTDTQYF.

The V call is TRBV5-5, the J call TRBJ1-2; no reliable D call. The CDR3 spans 14 residues. Per germline, CDR1 SGHKS and CDR2 YYEKEE (reference sequence). V lost 0 bases, J lost 2 bases, and 8 bases lay in between. The CDR3 bases are TGTGCCAGCAGCTTGGCTTTGAGCAACTATGGCTACACCTTC. Protein sequence: CASSLALSNYGYTF.

The V call is TRBV2, the J call TRBJ2-2; the match to TRBD1 covers 8 bases. Looked up from germline, CDR1 is SNHLY and CDR2 is FYNNEI. V gave up 9 bases and J gave up 1 base; unmatched junction bases: 4. The CDR3 runs 14 residues. The CDR3 region has the DNA TGTGCCAGTACCGGGACAGGGAACACCGGGGAGCTGTTTTTT. Protein product: CASTGTGNTGELFF.

CDR3 sequence: CASSPQGTRTYGYTF. The CDR3 bases are TGTGCCAGCTCACCACAAGGAACGAGGACATATGGCTACACCTTC. This sequence joins TRBV18 and TRBJ1-2, with D possibly being TRBD1 (5 bases). The germline V gene has CDR1 KGHSH and CDR2 LQKENI. The CDR3 covers 15 residues. V lost 1 base to trimming and J lost 5 bases, with 14 bases between them.

V is TRBV4-1 and J is TRBJ1-2, with D possibly being TRBD1 (6 bases). Looked up from germline, CDR1 is MGHRA and CDR2 is YSYEKL. V was cut by 5 bases and J by 0 bases, with 13 bases left in between. The CDR3 has 15 residues. CDR3 in DNA: TGCGCCAGCAGCAAAACAGGGTATGCTAACTATGGCTACACCTTC. Encoded protein: CASSKTGYANYGYTF.

This chain connects TRBV4-3 to TRBJ1-1; 7 bases align to TRBD1. This CDR3 contains 15 residues. Unmatched junction bases numbered 3, after V lost 2 bases and J lost 0 bases. Germline CDR1 is LGHNA and CDR2 is YSLEER. In DNA form, the CDR3 reads TGCGCCAGCAGCCAAACGGGACAGATGAACACTGAAGCTTTCTTT. Protein sequence: CASSQTGQMNTEAFF.

This clone was recorded only once. The chain combines TRBV20-1 with TRBJ1-3, with TRBD1 as a possible D gene (5 bases). Germline V gives CDR1 DFQATT, CDR2 SNEGSKA (reference sequence). CDR3 length equals 17 residues. V gave up 3 bases and J gave up 0 bases, with 18 bases separating them. This chain's CDR3 is CSASGDWTQSSGNTIYF. CDR3 nucleotides: TGCAGTGCTAGTGGAGACTGGACACAGAGCTCTGGAAACACCATATATTTT.

This clone was recorded a few times. The V gene is TRBV5-1, the J gene TRBJ2-7; D might be TRBD1 (6 bases). Germline CDR1 reads SGHRS; CDR2 reads YFSETQ. The CDR3 runs 13 residues. The ends were cut back, 5 bases at V and 1 base at J, with 10 bases in the middle. The CDR3 sequence: CASRGTSSYEQYF. The CDR3 DNA follows: TGCGCCAGCAGGGGGACATCGTCCTACGAGCAGTACTTC.